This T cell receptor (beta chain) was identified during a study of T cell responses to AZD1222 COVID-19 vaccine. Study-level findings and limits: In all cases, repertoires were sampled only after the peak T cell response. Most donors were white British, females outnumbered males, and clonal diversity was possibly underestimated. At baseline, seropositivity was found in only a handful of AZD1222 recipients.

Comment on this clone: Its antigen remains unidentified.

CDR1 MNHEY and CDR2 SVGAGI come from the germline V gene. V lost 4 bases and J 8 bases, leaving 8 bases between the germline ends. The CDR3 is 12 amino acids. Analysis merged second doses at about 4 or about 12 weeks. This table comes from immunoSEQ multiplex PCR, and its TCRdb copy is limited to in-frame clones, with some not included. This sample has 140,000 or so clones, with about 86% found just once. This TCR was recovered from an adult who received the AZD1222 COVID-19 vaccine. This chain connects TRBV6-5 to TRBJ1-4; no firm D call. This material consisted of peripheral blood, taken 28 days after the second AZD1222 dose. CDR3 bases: TGTGCCAGCAGTTCCCCAAGGGAAAAACTGTTTTTT. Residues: CASSSPREKLFF.